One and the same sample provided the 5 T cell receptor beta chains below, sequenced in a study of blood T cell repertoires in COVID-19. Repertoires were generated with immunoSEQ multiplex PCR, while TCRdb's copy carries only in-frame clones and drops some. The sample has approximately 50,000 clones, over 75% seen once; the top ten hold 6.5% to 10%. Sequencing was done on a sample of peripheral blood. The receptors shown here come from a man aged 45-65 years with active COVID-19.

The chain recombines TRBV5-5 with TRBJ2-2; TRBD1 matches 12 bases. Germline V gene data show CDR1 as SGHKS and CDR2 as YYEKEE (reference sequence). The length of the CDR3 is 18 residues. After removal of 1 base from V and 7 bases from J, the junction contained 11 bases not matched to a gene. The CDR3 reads CASSLSSAGQGAIGELFF. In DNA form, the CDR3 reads TGTGCCAGCAGCTTGTCCTCCGCGGGACAGGGGGCCATCGGGGAGCTGTTTTTT.

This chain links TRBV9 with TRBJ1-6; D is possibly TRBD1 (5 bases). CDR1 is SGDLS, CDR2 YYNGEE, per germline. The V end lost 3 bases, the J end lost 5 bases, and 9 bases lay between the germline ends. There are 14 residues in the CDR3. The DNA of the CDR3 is TGTGCCAGCAGCGGCAGGGTGGATAATTCACCCCTCCACTTT. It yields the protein CASSGRVDNSPLHF.

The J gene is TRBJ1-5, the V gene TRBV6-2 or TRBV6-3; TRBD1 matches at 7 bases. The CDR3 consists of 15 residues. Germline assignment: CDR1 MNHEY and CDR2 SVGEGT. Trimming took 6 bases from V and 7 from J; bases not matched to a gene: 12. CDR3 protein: CASSPDRARWQPQHF. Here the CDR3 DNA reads TGTGCCAGCAGCCCCGACAGGGCGCGATGGCAGCCCCAGCATTTT.

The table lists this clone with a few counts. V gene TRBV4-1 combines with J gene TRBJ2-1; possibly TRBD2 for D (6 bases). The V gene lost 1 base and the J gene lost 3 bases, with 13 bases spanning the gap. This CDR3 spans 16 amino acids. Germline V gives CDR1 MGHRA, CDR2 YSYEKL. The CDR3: CASSQVSGSYYNEQFF. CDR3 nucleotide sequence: TGCGCCAGCAGCCAAGTATCCGGGAGCTACTACAATGAGCAGTTCTTC.

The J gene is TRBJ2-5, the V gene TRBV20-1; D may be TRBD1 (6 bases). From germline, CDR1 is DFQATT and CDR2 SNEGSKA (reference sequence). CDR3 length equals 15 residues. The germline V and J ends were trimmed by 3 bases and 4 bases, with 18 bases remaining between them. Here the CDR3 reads CSASVIALGGETQYF. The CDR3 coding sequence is TGCAGTGCTAGTGTGATAGCGTTAGGGGGAGAGACCCAGTACTTC.